A selection of T cell receptor beta chains follows, all from one sample in a study of T cells in Graves' hyperthyroidism and ophthalmopathy. TCRdb ran MiXCR on the multiplex PCR reads and lists one entry per CDR3 protein. Of about 270,000 distinct CDR3 sequences listed, around 25% were seen once; the top ten hold around 28%. Sequencing input: blood. All receptors derive from a man in his forties with Graves' hyperthyroidism that later progressed to Graves' ophthalmopathy. The CDR3 runs from the conserved cysteine through the conserved F or W. D genes are given only for firm matches. Clone size, where shown, is once, few, many, or a class for clones that have expanded.

D: TRBD2
J: TRBJ2-7
size: many
V: TRBV12-3/TRBV12-4
DNA: TGTGCCAGCACGACGGGAGGGAGGTCCTACGAGCAGTACTTC
CDR3: CASTTGGRSYEQYF

D: -
J: TRBJ2-2
size: many
V: TRBV12-3/TRBV12-4
DNA: TGTGCCAGCACTCTACGACTAGTCAACACCGGGGAGCTGTTTTTT
CDR3: CASTLRLVNTGELFF

D: TRBD2
J: TRBJ2-7
size: many
V: TRBV6-5
DNA: TGTGCCAGCAGTTACTCGCGGGGGGTCTACGAGCAGTACTTC
CDR3: CASSYSRGVYEQYF

D: TRBD2
J: TRBJ2-7
size: -
V: TRBV6-5
DNA: TGTGCCAGCAGTTACCGCCTAGCGGGAGGGGCCGTCTACGAGCAGTACTTC
CDR3: CASSYRLAGGAVYEQYF

D: TRBD1
J: TRBJ2-5
size: few
V: TRBV6-5
DNA: TGTGCCAGCAGTTCGGGACAGGGAAAGGGGTTATGGGAGACCCAGTACTTC
CDR3: CASSSGQGKGLWETQYF

D: TRBD2
J: TRBJ2-7
size: many
V: TRBV3-1
DNA: TGTGCCAGCAGCCGGACTAGCGGGATAGTTTTTGTCGAGCAGTACTTC
CDR3: CASSRTSGIVFVEQYF

D: -
J: TRBJ2-5
size: -
V: TRBV5-6
DNA: TGTGCCAGCAGCTTGGTACAGGGTGGAGTGGAGACCCAGTACTTC
CDR3: CASSLVQGGVETQYF

D: -
J: TRBJ1-5
size: once
V: TRBV6-2/TRBV6-3
DNA: TGTGCCAGCAGCCGCGGCCTCCTGGGCAATCAGCCCCAGCATTTT
CDR3: CASSRGLLGNQPQHF

D: TRBD2
J: TRBJ2-5
size: -
V: TRBV28
DNA: TGTGCCAGCAGTTGGGGACTAGCGGGAGTGGGCCAAGAGACCCAGTACTTC
CDR3: CASSWGLAGVGQETQYF

D: TRBD2
J: TRBJ2-7
size: many
V: TRBV7-2
DNA: TGTGCCAGCAGCCTTACTAGCGGGAGGTACGAACAGTACTTC
CDR3: CASSLTSGRYEQYF

D: -
J: TRBJ1-5
size: many
V: TRBV24-1
DNA: TGTGCCACCAGTGTGGATGGGAATCAGCCCCAGCATTTT
CDR3: CATSVDGNQPQHF

D: TRBD1
J: TRBJ1-2
size: many
V: TRBV30
DNA: TGTGCCTGGACCCTCTGGGACCAGGGGGCGCCCGTCGGCTATGGCTACACCTTC
CDR3: CAWTLWDQGAPVGYGYTF

D: -
J: TRBJ2-7
size: -
V: TRBV3-1
DNA: TGTGCCAGCAGCCAAGGGGGACCGACGGGAGAGCAGTACTTC
CDR3: CASSQGGPTGEQYF

D: -
J: TRBJ1-1
size: many
V: TRBV6-5
DNA: TGTGCCAGTAAGACAGTTCGGGACACTGAAGCTTTCTTT
CDR3: CASKTVRDTEAFF

D: -
J: TRBJ2-7
size: few
V: TRBV12-3/TRBV12-4
DNA: TGTGCCAGCAGACCAAACAGGAGGCCCTTCGAGGAGCAGTACTTC
CDR3: CASRPNRRPFEEQYF

D: -
J: TRBJ2-7
size: many
V: TRBV6-1
DNA: TGTGCCAGCAGTGAAGCTTGGGGGCGCGAGCAGTACTTC
CDR3: CASSEAWGREQYF

D: -
J: TRBJ2-4
size: few
V: TRBV7-8
DNA: TGTGCCAGCAGCCCCCGGACTCTAGCCAAAAACATTCAGTACTTC
CDR3: CASSPRTLAKNIQYF

D: -
J: TRBJ2-5
size: many
V: TRBV2
DNA: TGTGCCAGCAGTGAAGATAGCGGAGAGACCCAGTACTTC
CDR3: CASSEDSGETQYF

D: -
J: TRBJ1-2
size: -
V: TRBV6-5
DNA: TGTGCCAGCAGTTTATGGGGCCAACCCCACTATGGCTACACCTTC
CDR3: CASSLWGQPHYGYTF

D: -
J: TRBJ2-7
size: -
V: TRBV12-3/TRBV12-4
DNA: TGTGCCAGCAGTTTAAGACACGACGAGCAGTACTTC
CDR3: CASSLRHDEQYF

D: -
J: TRBJ1-1
size: -
V: TRBV20-1
DNA: TGCAGTGCTACCTCCCCCGGCAGGGGCACTGAAGCTTTCTTT
CDR3: CSATSPGRGTEAFF

D: TRBD1
J: TRBJ2-7
size: many
V: TRBV7-3
DNA: TGTGCCAGCAGCTTCCAAACAGGGGACGAGCAGTACTTC
CDR3: CASSFQTGDEQYF

D: -
J: TRBJ1-1
size: many
V: TRBV5-1
DNA: TGCGCCAGCAGGGGGGAGAGGGGTGAAGCTTTCTTT
CDR3: CASRGERGEAFF

D: -
J: TRBJ1-1
size: many
V: TRBV11-3
DNA: TGTGCCAGCAGCTTAATAGCGGTTGAGCTTGGCACTGAAGCTTTCTTT
CDR3: CASSLIAVELGTEAFF

D: -
J: TRBJ2-7
size: many
V: TRBV20-1
DNA: TGCAGTGCTAGTACAGGGATCAGGGAGCAGTACTTC
CDR3: CSASTGIREQYF

D: TRBD1
J: TRBJ2-4
size: many
V: TRBV7-8
DNA: TGTGCCAGCAGTTTAAGGGAGGGGACAGGGGACATTCAGTACTTC
CDR3: CASSLREGTGDIQYF

D: TRBD2
J: TRBJ2-4
size: many
V: TRBV19
DNA: TGTGCCAGTAGTATGTCGAGCGGGAGGGCAGGAGCCAAAAACATTCAGTACTTC
CDR3: CASSMSSGRAGAKNIQYF

D: -
J: TRBJ2-5
size: -
V: TRBV20-1
DNA: TGCAGTGCTAGCTACTGGGGGGAGACCCAGTACTTC
CDR3: CSASYWGETQYF

D: -
J: TRBJ2-7
size: many
V: TRBV6-1
DNA: TGTGCCAGCAGTGAGGCCTACTACGAGCAGTACTTC
CDR3: CASSEAYYEQYF

D: -
J: TRBJ1-1
size: -
V: TRBV29-1
DNA: TGCAGCGTTTCCGGCAGGCTCACGGAAGCTTTCTTT
CDR3: CSVSGRLTEAFF

D: TRBD2
J: TRBJ2-5
size: -
V: TRBV6-1
DNA: TGTGCCAGCAGTGAATTATCGAGCGGGAGGGGGCGGACGCTTCAAGAGACCCAGTACTTC
CDR3: CASSELSSGRGRTLQETQYF

D: TRBD2
J: TRBJ2-5
size: -
V: TRBV4-3
DNA: TGCGCCAGCAGCCAATCTATAGCGGGAAACGGGGAGACCCAGTACTTC
CDR3: CASSQSIAGNGETQYF

D: TRBD2
J: TRBJ2-5
size: once
V: TRBV7-9
DNA: TGTGCCAGCAGCTCACGTCTGCGCGGGAGGGGTGAGACCCAGTACTTC
CDR3: CASSSRLRGRGETQYF

D: -
J: TRBJ1-1
size: many
V: TRBV6-2/TRBV6-3
DNA: TGTGCCAGCATAGGGATCCCCACTGAAGCTTTCTTT
CDR3: CASIGIPTEAFF

D: -
J: TRBJ2-7
size: few
V: TRBV6-1
DNA: TGTGCCAGCAGGGACGACACCTACGAGCAGTACTTC
CDR3: CASRDDTYEQYF

D: TRBD1
J: TRBJ1-5
size: -
V: TRBV7-2
DNA: TGTGCCAGCAGCTCCAGGGGGGATCAGCCCCAGCATTTT
CDR3: CASSSRGDQPQHF

D: TRBD1
J: TRBJ2-7
size: many
V: TRBV11-1
DNA: TGTGCCAGCAGCTCCTCGGGACAGGGAAGATTAACGGCTAGGGAGCAGTACTTC
CDR3: CASSSSGQGRLTAREQYF

D: TRBD1
J: TRBJ2-7
size: -
V: TRBV27
DNA: TGTGCCAGCACCGCGAGGACAGGGGCCTACGAGCAGTACTTC
CDR3: CASTARTGAYEQYF

D: -
J: TRBJ1-5
size: -
V: TRBV25-1
DNA: TGTGCCAGCAGTGAACAAGAGACAGATAGCAATCAGCCCCAGCATTTT
CDR3: CASSEQETDSNQPQHF

D: -
J: TRBJ1-3
size: many
V: TRBV5-1
DNA: TGCGCCAGCAGCTTTGACAGCTCTGGAAACACCATATATTTT
CDR3: CASSFDSSGNTIYF

D: -
J: TRBJ2-7
size: many
V: TRBV30
DNA: TGTGCCTGGAGCATGACAGTGGAGTATACTTCCAGCTCCTACGAGCAGTACTTC
CDR3: CAWSMTVEYTSSSYEQYF

D: TRBD2
J: TRBJ2-2
size: few
V: TRBV18
DNA: TGTGCCAGCTCACCGTTGGGACTAAACACCGGGGAGCTGTTTTTT
CDR3: CASSPLGLNTGELFF

D: -
J: TRBJ1-5
size: many
V: TRBV2
DNA: TGTGCCAGCAGTGAAGCGGCGCATCAGCCCCAGCATTTT
CDR3: CASSEAAHQPQHF

D: -
J: TRBJ2-7
size: many
V: TRBV12-3/TRBV12-4
DNA: TGTGCCAGCAGCCGGGGAGGCTCCTACGAGCAGTACTTC
CDR3: CASSRGGSYEQYF

D: TRBD1
J: TRBJ1-3
size: -
V: TRBV5-4
DNA: TGTGCCAGCAGCTGGGCGCCACAGGGGAACTCTGGAAACACCATATATTTT
CDR3: CASSWAPQGNSGNTIYF

D: TRBD1
J: TRBJ1-2
size: many
V: TRBV2
DNA: TGTGCCAGCAGTGAAGCGCTAGGGGGCGGTGGCTACACCTTC
CDR3: CASSEALGGGGYTF

D: -
J: TRBJ1-2
size: many
V: TRBV12-3/TRBV12-4
DNA: TGTGCCAGCAGTGGGCGACAGGAAAACTTAGGAGGCTACACCTTC
CDR3: CASSGRQENLGGYTF

D: TRBD2
J: TRBJ2-5
size: once
V: TRBV12-3/TRBV12-4
DNA: TGTGCCAGCAGCCAGAGTATCGCTAGCGGGAGCGAGACCCAGTACTTC
CDR3: CASSQSIASGSETQYF

D: TRBD1
J: TRBJ1-2
size: -
V: TRBV6-5
DNA: TGTGCCAGCAGTTACTCGGGGACAGGAAGCTACACCTTC
CDR3: CASSYSGTGSYTF

D: TRBD1
J: TRBJ1-1
size: -
V: TRBV7-2
DNA: TGTGCCAGCAGCAAACGGACAGGGGGCGGGACTGAAGCTTTCTTT
CDR3: CASSKRTGGGTEAFF

D: -
J: TRBJ2-2
size: many
V: TRBV11-1
DNA: TGTGCCAGCAGCTTAGCACTAGACGGGGAGCTGTTTTTT
CDR3: CASSLALDGELFF

D: -
J: TRBJ2-7
size: -
V: TRBV6-5
DNA: TGTGCCAGCAGTTATATGGGGGACGAGCAGTACTTC
CDR3: CASSYMGDEQYF

D: -
J: TRBJ1-1
size: few
V: TRBV30
DNA: TGTGCCTGGGGGAATTCGAACACTGAAGCTTTCTTT
CDR3: CAWGNSNTEAFF